The entry below gives a single T cell receptor beta chain sequence along with its context. V lost 0 bases, J lost 3 bases, and 8 bases stayed unmatched. CDR3 length equals 17 residues. Germline V CDR1 and CDR2: KGHSH, LQKENI. The source of the sample is a study of CD8 T cells in Susac syndrome. Roughly 0.45 to 1 ug RNA was reverse transcribed with random hexamers. TCRdb redid the calling of the immunoSEQ multiplex PCR reads with MiXCR, one entry per CDR3 protein. Of over 120,000 distinct CDR3 sequences listed, 95% are singletons. V usage is TRBV18 and J usage is TRBJ2-1; 7 bases are shared with TRBD1. The source material was CD4+ T cells from PBMCs. The origin of this receptor is a human donor with Susac syndrome. The CDR3 DNA follows: TGTGCCAGCTCACCACCGGCCGGGACAGAGAGCTACAATGAGCAGTTCTTC. Translation gives CASSPPAGTESYNEQFF.